This T cell receptor (beta chain) emerged from a study of radiotherapy plus CTLA-4 blockade in lung cancer (dated by TCRdb to the late 2010s). At the level of the whole study: Objective responses occurred in approximately 19% of enrolled patients, and under 40% achieved disease control.

V and J are trimmed by 3 bases and 4 bases, and the gene matches miss 6 bases of the junction. As encoded in the germline V gene (reference sequence), CDR1 is SGHNT while CDR2 is YYREEE. The CDR3 spans 15 residues, from the cysteine through the phenylalanine. The DNA shown is the 45-base CDR3, in frame from base 1. Focal radiation therapy combined with CTLA-4 blockade (ipilimumab) was tested in patients with chemo-refractory metastatic non-small-cell lung cancer. The library was prepared using the immunoSEQ multiplex PCR assay. TCRdb mirrors the immuneACCESS table, restricted to in-frame sequences. Some clones are absent from its copies; in checked studies, under half trace to an unresolved V gene, and the reason for the others is unknown. This sample has about 84,000 clones in its table, and 72% of those were observed once. The leading ten clones occupy over 13% of the sample. In the case of this clone: Its antigen is unknown. No much larger clone exists at a distance of one base, and base qualities are not known.

The full study reports these points: Early dynamic changes in blood T cell clones, together with increased serum interferon-beta after radiation, were reported as the strongest predictors of response. After treatment with radiotherapy and ipilimumab, TCR clones that originated in tumors expanded in peripheral blood.

The specimen was peripheral blood, collected from a patient treated with radiotherapy plus ipilimumab. The chain is encoded by TRBV5-4 joined to TRBJ2-5, with 10 bases matching TRBD1. The source is a human donor with non-small cell lung cancer that progressed on radiotherapy plus ipilimumab. The base sequence is TGTGCCAGCAGCTCGAGACAGGGGGCGCGAGAGACCCAGTACTTC. Its protein is CASSSRQGARETQYF.